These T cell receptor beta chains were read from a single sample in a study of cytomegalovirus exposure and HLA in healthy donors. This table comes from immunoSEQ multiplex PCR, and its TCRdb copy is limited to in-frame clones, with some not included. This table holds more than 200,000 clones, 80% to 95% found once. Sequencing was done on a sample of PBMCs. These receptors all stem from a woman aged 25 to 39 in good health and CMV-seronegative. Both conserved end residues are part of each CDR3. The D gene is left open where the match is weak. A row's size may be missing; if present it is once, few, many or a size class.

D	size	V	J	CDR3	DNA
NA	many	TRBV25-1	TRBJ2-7	CASSESEGGRDEQYF	TGTGCCAGCAGTGAATCAGAGGGGGGGAGGGACGAGCAGTACTTC
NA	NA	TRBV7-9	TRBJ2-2	CASSPGQNTGELFF	TGTGCCAGCAGCCCGGGCCAGAACACCGGGGAGCTGTTTTTT
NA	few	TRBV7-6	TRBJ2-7	CASSSDQQQYF	TGTGCCAGCAGCTCCGATCAGCAGCAGTACTTC
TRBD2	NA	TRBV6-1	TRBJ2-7	CASSEAPTLAAGSYEQYF	TGTGCCAGCAGTGAAGCCCCCACGCTAGCGGCAGGCTCCTACGAGCAGTACTTC
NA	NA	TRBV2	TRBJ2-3	CASSEGRAPTDTQYF	TGTGCCAGCAGTGAAGGGAGGGCCCCCACAGATACGCAGTATTTT
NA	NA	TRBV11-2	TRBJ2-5	CASSLVFRAGETQYF	TGTGCCAGCAGCTTAGTTTTTAGGGCGGGGGAGACCCAGTACTTC
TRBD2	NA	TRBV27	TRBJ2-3	CASSPWTSGADTQYF	TGTGCCAGCAGTCCCTGGACTAGCGGTGCAGATACGCAGTATTTT
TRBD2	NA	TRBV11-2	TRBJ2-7	CASSLGSSGEYEQYF	TGTGCCAGCAGCTTAGGGTCTAGCGGGGAATACGAGCAGTACTTC
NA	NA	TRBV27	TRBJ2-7	CASSFLGTDTYEQYF	TGTGCCAGCAGTTTCCTCGGGACTGACACCTACGAGCAGTACTTC
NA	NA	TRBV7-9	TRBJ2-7	CASSLVPTGEQYF	TGTGCCAGCAGCTTAGTCCCGACGGGGGAGCAGTACTTC
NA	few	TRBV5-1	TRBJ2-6	CASSLESGANVLTF	TGCGCCAGCAGCTTGGAATCCGGGGCCAACGTCCTGACTTTC
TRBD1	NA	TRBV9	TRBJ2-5	CASSRRGQGAGETQYF	TGTGCCAGCAGCCGACGGGGTCAGGGGGCGGGGGAGACCCAGTACTTC
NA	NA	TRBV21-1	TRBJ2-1	CASSNGPWSGEGGNEQFF	TGTGCCAGCAGCAACGGCCCTTGGTCAGGGGAGGGGGGCAATGAGCAGTTCTTC
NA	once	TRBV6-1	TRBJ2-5	CASRATGLETQYF	TGTGCCAGCAGGGCAACTGGGCTAGAGACCCAGTACTTC
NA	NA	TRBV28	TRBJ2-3	CASSYEGTDTQYF	TGTGCCAGCTCCTATGAGGGGACAGATACGCAGTATTTT
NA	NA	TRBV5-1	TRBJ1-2	CASSPQGTNYGYTF	TGCGCCAGCAGCCCTCAGGGGACTAACTATGGCTACACCTTC
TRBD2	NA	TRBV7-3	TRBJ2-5	CASSAGGEGETQYF	TGTGCCAGCAGCGCGGGGGGAGAGGGAGAGACCCAGTACTTC
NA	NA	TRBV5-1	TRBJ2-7	CASSLELGFYEQYF	TGCGCCAGCAGCTTGGAGTTGGGTTTCTACGAGCAGTACTTC
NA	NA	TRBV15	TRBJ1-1	CATSSNPRTQNTEAFF	TGTGCCACCAGCAGTAATCCAAGGACGCAGAACACTGAAGCTTTCTTT
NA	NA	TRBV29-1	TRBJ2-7	CSVEKGFGEQYF	TGCAGCGTTGAAAAGGGGTTCGGGGAGCAGTACTTC
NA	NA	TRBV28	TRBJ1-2	CASRLFSGNDGYTF	TGTGCCAGCAGGTTATTCTCGGGTAACGATGGCTACACCTTC
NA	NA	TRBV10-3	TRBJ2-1	CAITPQDRDEQFF	TGTGCCATCACACCGCAGGACCGCGATGAGCAGTTCTTC
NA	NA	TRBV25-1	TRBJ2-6	CASSFRISGANVLTF	TGTGCCAGCAGTTTTAGAATCTCTGGGGCCAACGTCCTGACTTTC
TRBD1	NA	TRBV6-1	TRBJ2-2	CASSTGQGNTGELFF	TGTGCCAGCAGCACCGGACAGGGCAACACCGGGGAGCTGTTTTTT
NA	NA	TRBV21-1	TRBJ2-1	CASYNEQFF	TGTGCCAGCTACAATGAGCAGTTCTTC
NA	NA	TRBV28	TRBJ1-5	CASTQRTVSNQPQHF	TGTGCCAGCACACAACGGACAGTTAGCAATCAGCCCCAGCATTTT
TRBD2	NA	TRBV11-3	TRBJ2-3	CASSARGLAVSADTQYF	TGTGCCAGCAGCGCTCGGGGACTAGCGGTCTCTGCAGATACGCAGTATTTT
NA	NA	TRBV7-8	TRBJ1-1	CASSILRNTEAFF	TGTGCCAGCAGCATCCTACGGAACACTGAAGCTTTCTTT
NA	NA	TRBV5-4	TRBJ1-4	CASSLSADGREKLFF	TGTGCCAGCAGCTTGTCTGCGGACGGTAGGGAAAAACTGTTTTTT
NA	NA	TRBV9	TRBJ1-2	CASSVAAGHNYGYTF	TGTGCCAGCAGCGTAGCAGCAGGGCACAACTATGGCTACACCTTC
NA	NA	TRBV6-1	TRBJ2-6	CASQGFSGANVLTF	TGTGCCAGCCAGGGGTTCTCTGGGGCCAACGTCCTGACTTTC
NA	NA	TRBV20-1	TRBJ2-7	CSASSGPEQYF	TGCAGTGCTAGTTCCGGGCCCGAGCAGTACTTC
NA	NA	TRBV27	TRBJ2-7	CASSNGTNNYEQYF	TGTGCCAGCAGTAACGGGACAAATAACTACGAGCAGTACTTC
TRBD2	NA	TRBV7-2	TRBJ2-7	CASSLAREYFYEQYF	TGTGCCAGCAGCTTAGCGCGGGAGTATTTCTACGAGCAGTACTTC
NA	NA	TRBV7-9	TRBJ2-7	CASSWGVTYEQYF	TGTGCCAGCAGCTGGGGGGTCACCTACGAGCAGTACTTC
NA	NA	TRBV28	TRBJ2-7	CASSPTGRSYEQYF	TGTGCCAGCTCGCCGACAGGCCGTTCCTACGAGCAGTACTTC
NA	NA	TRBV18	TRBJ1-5	CASSEWEAGEPQHF	TGTGCCAGCTCAGAGTGGGAAGCCGGGGAACCCCAGCATTTT
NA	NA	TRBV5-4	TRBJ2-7	CASSLSDEQYF	TGTGCCAGCAGCTTAAGCGACGAGCAGTACTTC
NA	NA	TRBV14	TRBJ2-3	CASSQDWSGLNTDTQYF	TGTGCCAGCAGCCAAGATTGGTCAGGACTCAACACAGATACGCAGTATTTT
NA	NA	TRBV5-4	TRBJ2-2	CASRMGTGELFF	TGTGCCAGCCGGATGGGGACCGGGGAGCTGTTTTTT
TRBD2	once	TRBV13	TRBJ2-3	CASSLGTDPSGKADTQYF	TGTGCCAGCAGCTTGGGGACAGACCCTAGCGGGAAGGCAGATACGCAGTATTTT
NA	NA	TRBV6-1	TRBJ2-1	CASRQDRSSYNEQFF	TGTGCCAGCAGGCAAGACAGAAGCTCCTACAATGAGCAGTTCTTC
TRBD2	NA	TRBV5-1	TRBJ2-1	CASSLAPSGALYEQFF	TGCGCCAGCAGCTTGGCGCCTAGCGGAGCCCTTTATGAGCAGTTCTTC
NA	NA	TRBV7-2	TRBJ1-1	CASSLFPTLNTEAFF	TGTGCCAGCAGCTTATTCCCGACACTGAACACTGAAGCTTTCTTT
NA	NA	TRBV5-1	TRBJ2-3	CASSLLGAATDTQYF	TGCGCCAGCAGCTTGCTGGGGGCGGCCACAGATACGCAGTATTTT
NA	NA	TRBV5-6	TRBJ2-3	CASSFLNAAQYF	TGTGCCAGCAGCTTTCTCAACGCGGCGCAGTATTTT
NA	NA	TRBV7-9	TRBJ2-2	CASSTRPSEVIGELFF	TGTGCCAGCAGTACTCGGCCTTCAGAAGTTATCGGGGAGCTGTTTTTT
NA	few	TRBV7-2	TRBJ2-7	CASSLTTYEQYF	TGTGCCAGCAGCCTCACCACCTACGAGCAGTACTTC
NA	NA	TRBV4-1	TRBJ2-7	CASSQASSSYEQYF	TGCGCCAGCAGCCAGGCCTCCAGCTCCTACGAGCAGTACTTC
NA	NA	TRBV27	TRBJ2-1	CASSFGTSYNEQFF	TGTGCCAGCAGTTTTGGGACTTCCTACAATGAGCAGTTCTTC
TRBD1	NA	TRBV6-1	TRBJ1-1	CASSGQGANTEAFF	TGTGCCAGCAGTGGACAGGGGGCGAACACTGAAGCTTTCTTT
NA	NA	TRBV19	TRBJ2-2	CASTLTYTGELFF	TGTGCCAGTACCCTGACCTACACCGGGGAGCTGTTTTTT
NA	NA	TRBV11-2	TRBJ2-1	CASSLEDNEQFF	TGTGCCAGCAGCTTAGAAGACAATGAGCAGTTCTTC
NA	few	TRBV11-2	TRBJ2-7	CASSLAGSSYEQYF	TGTGCCAGCAGCTTAGCCGGGAGCTCCTACGAGCAGTACTTC
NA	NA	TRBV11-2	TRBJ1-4	CASSFDRQRLFF	TGTGCCAGCAGCTTCGATCGACAGAGACTGTTTTTT
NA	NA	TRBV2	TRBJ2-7	CASSENPFYEQYF	TGTGCCAGCAGTGAGAACCCATTTTACGAGCAGTACTTC
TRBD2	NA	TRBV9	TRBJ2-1	CASSVGLAGGENEQFF	TGTGCCAGCAGCGTCGGACTAGCGGGAGGGGAAAATGAGCAGTTCTTC
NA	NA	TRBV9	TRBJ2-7	CASSGPSGSHHEQYF	TGTGCCAGCAGCGGGCCCTCCGGGAGTCACCACGAGCAGTACTTC
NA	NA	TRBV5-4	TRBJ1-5	CASSLGGQGGQPQHF	TGTGCCAGCAGCTTGGGGGGCCAGGGTGGTCAGCCCCAGCATTTT